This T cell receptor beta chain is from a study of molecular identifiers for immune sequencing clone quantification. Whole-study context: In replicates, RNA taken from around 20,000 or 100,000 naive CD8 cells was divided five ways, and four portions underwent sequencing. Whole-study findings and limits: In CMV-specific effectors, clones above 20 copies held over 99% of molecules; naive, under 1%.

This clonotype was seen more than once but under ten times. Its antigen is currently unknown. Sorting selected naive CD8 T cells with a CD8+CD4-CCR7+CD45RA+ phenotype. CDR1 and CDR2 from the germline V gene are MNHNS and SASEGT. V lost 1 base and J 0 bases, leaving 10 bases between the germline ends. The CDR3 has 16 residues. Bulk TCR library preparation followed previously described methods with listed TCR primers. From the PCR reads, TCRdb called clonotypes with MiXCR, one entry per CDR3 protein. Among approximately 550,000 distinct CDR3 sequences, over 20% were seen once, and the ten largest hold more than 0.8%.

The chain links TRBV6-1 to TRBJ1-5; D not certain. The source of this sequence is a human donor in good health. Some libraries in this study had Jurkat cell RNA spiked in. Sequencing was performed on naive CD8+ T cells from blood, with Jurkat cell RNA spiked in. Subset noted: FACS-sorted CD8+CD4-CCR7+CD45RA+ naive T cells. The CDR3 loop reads CASSEGLLYSNQPQHF. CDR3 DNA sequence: TGTGCCAGCAGTGAAGGCCTTCTCTATAGCAATCAGCCCCAGCATTTT.